One sample yielded the 22 T cell receptor delta chains listed below, sequenced in a study of γδ T cells in repeated Plasmodium falciparum infection. Gammadelta T cells were flow-sorted from PBMC into Vgamma9/Vdelta2+ and Vdelta2-negative populations for bulk analysis. TCRdb re-processed the multiplex PCR reads using CATT. The sample records over 55,000 delta-chain clones, around 1.7% being singletons. The sample comprised gamma-delta T cells from blood. The receptors were sampled from a pool of human donors (malaria-infected and uninfected, not separated).

On this clone itself: The TCRdb protein comes from a much larger clone and disagrees with this DNA's translation at residue 12, likely due to a read error; the protein given here is derived from the DNA. The chain links TRDV1 to TRDJ1, with D perhaps matching TRDD2 (6 bases). No J segment appears in TCRdb, so it was assigned here by matching the sequence to germline. CDR1 TSWWSYY and CDR2 QGS come from the germline V gene. The CDR3 is 20 amino acids. Deletions cut 2 bases from V and 0 bases from J, with 25 bases between. DNA of the CDR3: TGTGCTCTTGGGGAAGTGTCCTACGGGGTGGGGAAGCAATACACCGATAAACTCATCTTT. Amino acid sequence: CALGEVSYGVGKQYTDKLIF.

In its sample, this clone was seen many times. This DNA's translation and the protein TCRdb lists, from a much larger clone, do not match at residue 12, likely due to a read error; the protein shown is translated from the DNA. The chain employs TRDV1 and TRDJ1; 9 nucleotides agree with TRDD3. The CDR3 loop spans 20 amino acids. Germline loops: CDR1 TSWWSYY, CDR2 QGS. After removal of 1 base from V and 3 bases from J, the junction contained 18 bases not matched to a gene. The CDR3 loop reads CALGEPCSTLYRGIPDKLIF. Written as DNA, the CDR3 is TGTGCTCTTGGGGAACCCTGTTCAACCCTATACCGGGGGATACCCGATAAACTCATCTTT.

This clone was detected a few times. The protein TCRdb lists belongs to a much larger clone and differs from this DNA's translation at residue 8, which points to a read error; the protein shown is made from the DNA. This chain connects TRAV38-2/DV8 to TRDJ1, with 7 bases fitting TRDD3. The J gene, not given by TCRdb, was assigned here from a germline match of the nucleotide sequence. This CDR3 is built from 22 residues. The trim removed 7 bases at V and 0 bases at J, leaving 30 bases unmatched. The germline V gene encodes CDR1 TSESDYY and CDR2 QEAYKQQN. This chain's CDR3 is CAYRPFLLGKHWGPQYTDKLIF. DNA of the CDR3: TGTGCTTATCGTCCATTCCTGCTCGGAAAGCACTGGGGACCTCAGTACACCGATAAACTCATCTTT.

In this sample, this clone turned up a few times. TCRdb assigns this DNA the protein of a much larger clone, which departs from its translation at residue 6; this likely reflects a read error, and the protein shown comes from translating the DNA. This chain connects TRDV1 to TRDJ1; 13 bases are shared with TRDD3. After removal of 2 bases from V and 3 bases from J, the junction contained 21 bases not matched to a gene. The CDR3 extends over 22 amino acids. The germline V gene encodes CDR1 TSWWSYY and CDR2 QGS. CDR3 region: CALGESLVPRVTGGYASDKLIF. DNA for the CDR3: TGTGCTCTTGGGGAAAGTCTCGTCCCTCGGGTTACTGGGGGATACGCGTCCGATAAACTCATCTTT.

This clone was seen many times. Just one base apart from a much larger clone, this may be a read error. The chain links TRDV1 to TRDJ1; either TRDD2 or TRDD3 may fit D (9 bases each). The CDR3 runs 26 residues. Germline V lookup: CDR1 TSWWSYY, CDR2 QGS. V was cut by 2 bases and J by 1 base, with 44 bases left in between. The CDR3 DNA reads TGTGCTCTTGGGGAAGCGGGGCCTTCCTACGGGAGGAGTACTGGGGGACCCTGTTGGGTCACCGATAAACTCATCTTT. Translated: CALGEAGPSYGRSTGGPCWVTDKLIF.

This clone has at least ten counts. The likely explanation is a read error, given a far larger clone one base away. Other DNA sequences of this sample code for an identical CDR3. The V call is TRDV1, the J call TRDJ1, with D tentatively TRDD2 (5 bases). There are 12 residues in the CDR3. Per germline, CDR1 TSWWSYY and CDR2 QGS. The CDR3 bases are TGTGCCCTTGGAGTGCCTTCTGGTAAACTCATCTTT. Translating it yields CALGVPSGKLIF.

Many counts were recorded for this clone. This sequence is one base from a far larger clone and is likely a read error. Different DNA sequences within this sample yield the same CDR3. Here the CDR3 DNA reads TGTGCCCTTGGGAACTGGAGCCGCGTACTGGAGGGGAACACCGATAAACTCATCTTT. This sequence encodes CALGNWSRVLEGNTDKLIF. This sequence joins TRDV1 and TRDJ1; weak D call: TRDD3 (5 bases). The CDR3 length is 19 residues. Germline V gene sequence: CDR1 TSWWSYY, CDR2 QGS.

Remarks on this clone: TCRdb has a much larger clone's protein, which differs at residue 17 from the translation of this DNA, likely because of a read error; what is shown is the protein translated from the DNA. The CDR3 nucleotides are TGTGCTCTTGGGGAATCTCACGCCCTACGCATTCGGGGGATAGAGGACTCCGGTAAACTCATCTTT. It is translated as CALGESHALRIRGIEDSGKLIF. This chain uses TRDV1 with TRDJ1; 8 positions match TRDD3. In the absence of a J gene in TCRdb, the DNA was matched to germline to assign it here. The CDR3 length is 22 residues. Germline CDR1 and CDR2: TSWWSYY and QGS. With 2 bases clipped from V and 7 bases from J, the junction kept 30 bases outside the gene matches.

This clone was recorded many times. A read error likely explains this, since a far larger clone differs by one base. The sample has other DNA sequences that encode this CDR3 too. The V segment is TRDV1, and no J call was made; the table's D call TRDD3 went unverified against the DNA. Germline CDR1 and CDR2: TSWWSYY and QGS. The CDR3 has 25 amino acids. The CDR3 DNA reads as TGTGCTCTTGGGAGCCTTCCGCGAGGCCTTACTGGGGGATACGCGTTTCCCCCGTACACCGATAAGCTCATCTTT. Protein product: CALGSLPRGLTGGYAFPPYTDKLIF.

This clone has ten or more counts. Different DNA sequences within this sample yield the same CDR3. The rearrangement joins TRDV1 to TRDJ1, with 8 bases matching TRDD3. Germline V gene lookup returns CDR1 TSWWSYY and CDR2 QGS. The J segment lost 0 bases and the V segment lost 2 bases, leaving 17 bases of the junction unmatched. This CDR3 contains 20 residues. CDR3 nucleotides: TGTGCTCTTGGGGAAGTAAGGACGCTGGCCACTGGGGGTTACACCGATAAACTCATCTTT. Amino acid sequence: CALGEVRTLATGGYTDKLIF.

About this clone itself: A far larger clone is only one base removed, so a read error is likely. Other DNA sequences of this sample code for an identical CDR3. The J gene is TRDJ1, the V gene TRDV1, with 9 bases matching TRDD3. CDR1 TSWWSYY and CDR2 QGS come from the germline V gene. The CDR3 covers 21 residues. The CDR3 coding sequence is TGTGCCCTTGGGCTCCCGTTCCTACCGGCAGGTCTGGGGGATCGCAATCGGGGGCTCATCTTT. It encodes CALGLPFLPAGLGDRNRGLIF.

This clone was seen a handful of times. The protein that TCRdb holds for this DNA derives from a much larger clone and differs from the translated DNA at residue 7, which likely indicates a read error; the protein shown here is translated from the DNA. The chain carries TRDV1 and TRDJ1, with 8 positions matching TRDD3. Assignment of the J gene here rests on matching the DNA to germline, because TCRdb gives none. CDR1 TSWWSYY and CDR2 QGS come from the germline V gene. The V gene end was trimmed by 4 bases and the J gene end by 0 bases; junction bases not matched to a gene: 19. The CDR3 is made up of 20 amino acids. This chain's CDR3 is CALGGLVLNRGISYTDKLIF. In DNA form, the CDR3 reads TGTGCTCTTGGGGGCCTCGTCCTCAACCGGGGGATATCTTACACCGATAAACTCATCTTT.

In regard to this clone: TCRdb has a much larger clone's protein, which differs at residue 19 from the translation of this DNA, likely because of a read error; what is shown is the protein translated from the DNA. This chain links TRDV1 with TRDJ1; 10 bases agree with TRDD3. This CDR3 contains 21 residues. Germline CDR1 and CDR2: TSWWSYY and QGS. The CDR3 bases are TGTGCTCTTGGGGAAATTGGCCTAAATACCCTTACTGGGGGATGTTCCGACAAACCCATCTTT. Translating it yields CALGEIGLNTLTGGCSDKPIF.

This clone was picked up many times. A read error likely explains why the TCRdb protein, taken from a much larger clone, differs from this DNA's translation at residue 10; the protein shown is translated from the DNA. The chain uses TRDV1 and TRDJ1, with D possibly TRDD2 on 5 matching bases. The germline gives CDR1 TSWWSYY, CDR2 QGS. The CDR3 is 13 amino acids. CDR3 region: CALGSPFSDELIF. CDR3 sequence (DNA): TGTGCTCTTGGGTCCCCCTTCTCCGATGAACTCATCTTT.

This clone was observed at least ten times. For this DNA, TCRdb reports the protein of a much larger clone, which diverges at residue 21, most likely from a read error; the protein presented here is translated directly from the DNA. J is TRDJ2 and V is TRDV1; TRDD3 matches 12 bases. This CDR3 has 23 residues. Germline CDR1 reads TSWWSYY; CDR2 reads QGS. The DNA for the CDR3 is TGTGCTCTTGGGGCCTTCAAACCTACACTGGGGGATACCCCTCCCCTCCTAACAGCACAACCCTTCTTT. It encodes CALGAFKPTLGDTPPLLTAQPFF.

A note on this clone: TCRdb has a much larger clone's protein, which differs at residue 13 from the translation of this DNA, likely because of a read error; what is shown is the protein translated from the DNA. The genes are TRDV1 and TRDJ1; 9 bases line up with TRDD3. No J gene is reported in TCRdb; it was inferred here by comparing the DNA with germline. The CDR3 totals 19 residues. With V trimmed by 1 base and J by 4 bases, 16 bases remained unmatched. Per the germline V gene, CDR1 is TSWWSYY and CDR2 is QGS. The CDR3 spells CALGEPTSFQLGEFDKLIF. The DNA for the CDR3 is TGTGCTCTTGGGGAACCTACTTCCTTCCAACTGGGGGAGTTCGATAAACTCATCTTT.

This clone was counted only a few times. The protein in TCRdb stems from a much larger clone and differs at residue 14 from this DNA's translation, likely a read error; here the protein is translated from the DNA. This chain connects TRDV1 to TRDJ1; 10 bases agree with TRDD3. TCRdb is silent on the J gene; assignment here came from matching the DNA to germline. The length of the CDR3 is 19 residues. Germline trimming cut 5 bases from V and 3 bases from J; bases unmatched to any gene: 18. Germline V CDR1 and CDR2: TSWWSYY, QGS. CDR3 loop: CALGYNLRRGIRVPDKLIF. The CDR3, as DNA: TGTGCTCTTGGGTACAATCTACGGCGGGGGATACGTGTTCCCGATAAACTCATCTTT.

This clone was detected a few times. This DNA's translation and the protein TCRdb lists, from a much larger clone, do not match at residue 4, likely due to a read error; the protein shown is translated from the DNA. The chain combines TRDV1 with TRDJ1; maybe TRDD3 (6 bases). Germline CDR1 reads TSWWSYY; CDR2 reads QGS. This CDR3 is built from 23 residues. CDR3 protein: CALEELGSMVGHHSPWGWDKLIF. The DNA of the CDR3 is TGTGCTCTTGAGGAACTAGGCTCTATGGTTGGACACCACTCTCCCTGGGGATGGGATAAACTCATCTTT.

Turning to this clone: A read error likely explains this, since a far larger clone differs by one base. The sample carries other DNA sequences with the same CDR3. The rearrangement links TRDV1 to TRDJ1; TRDD3 agrees at 8 bases. V lost 3 bases and J lost 2; bases outside the gene matches: 23. This CDR3 has 21 residues. The V gene's germline CDR1 is TSWWSYY and CDR2 QGS. The CDR3 nucleotides read TGTGCTCTTGGGGACGGTTATAGACAGGGATACGGTTTTTATTTGACCGATAAACTCATCTTT. This encodes CALGDGYRQGYGFYLTDKLIF.

This clone was detected only a few times. A read error is the likely source, as a far larger clone sits one nucleotide away. Other DNA sequences of this sample code for an identical CDR3. The rearrangement links TRDV3 to TRDJ1, with TRDD2 matching 8 bases. The trim removed 3 bases at V and 11 bases at J, leaving 32 bases unmatched. CDR1 is TVYSNPD and CDR2 is GDNSRS in the germline V gene (reference sequence). This CDR3 spans 19 amino acids. The CDR3 region is CAFAPLPPTSYLRPFKLIF. The CDR3 DNA sequence: TGTGCCTTCGCGCCGTTACCCCCTACTTCCTACTTAAGGCCTTTTAAGCTCATCTTT.

This clone was counted at least ten times. TCRdb has a much larger clone's protein, which differs at residue 12 from the translation of this DNA, likely because of a read error; what is shown is the protein translated from the DNA. V usage is TRDV2 and J usage is TRDJ1; 8 bases are a match to TRDD3. The J gene, missing from TCRdb, was assigned here through DNA to germline matching. Germline-derived CDR1 and CDR2 are GEAIGNYY and EKD. This CDR3 comprises 16 residues. The CDR3 nucleotides read TGTGCCTGTGACGATCTGGGGGAGTTCTACACCAATAAACTCATCTTT. Translation gives CACDDLGEFYTNKLIF.

This clone is classed as medium-sized (0.01 to 0.1%). At the DNA level, this CDR3 is encoded by other sequences in the same sample as well. The chain recombines TRDV1 with TRDJ1; 8 bases align to TRDD3. V lost 4 bases to trimming and J lost 0 bases; unmatched junction nucleotides: 10. The CDR3 spans 17 residues. CDR1 and CDR2 (germline): TSWWSYY, QGS. CDR3 DNA: TGTGCTCTTGGGGGCGGATGGGGGATCCAATACACCGATAAACTCATCTTT. This encodes CALGGGWGIQYTDKLIF.